This TCR beta chain was identified during a study of cytomegalovirus exposure and HLA in healthy donors (dated by TCRdb to 2017 to 2019). Context from the whole study: An earlier analysis of 550 to 700 of the donors reported approximately 300 Gb of sequence data and around 110 million unique TCR beta sequences from 150 million to 200 million T cells. Roughly 300 gigabases of sequencing data and tens of millions of unique TCR sequences were included in an early release covering over 600 HLA-typed donors. Of the roughly 420 genotyped donors, 70% to 90% were placed in the genetic ancestry cluster associated with self-reported Caucasian donors. The study aimed to test whether cataloging public T cell receptors could reveal signatures of past pathogen exposure. The study used immunosequencing to profile the T cell repertoires of approximately 630 subjects and linked those repertoires to cytomegalovirus serostatus. Besides the first cohort of 550 to 750 subjects, a separate validation cohort made up of over a hundred different subjects was used. To predict cytomegalovirus infection status, the study brought together high-throughput TCR immunosequencing, statistical association of individual TCRs with disease status, and machine learning. A later analysis re-analyzed previously published TCR beta repertoires from roughly 690 donors and added high-resolution HLA genotyping to study TCR occurrence patterns. In the later analysis, no new phenotypic data were used to find candidate immune exposures; instead, reliance was placed on TCR beta sequences and their occurrence across donors. To decide whether each TCR beta V gene segment behaved as functional or pseudogenic, an earlier analysis of some 570 of the donors relied on high-throughput TCR beta sequencing. Donor age, sex, ethnicity and CMV serostatus were compiled together with the repertoire data. A later genetic analysis used genome-wide SNP genotypes for about 65% of the roughly 700 donors, treating that subset as a discovery cohort. Every repertoire in the discovery cohort had been generated on one and the same sequencing platform. Both class I and class II loci were covered by HLA typing, at four-digit resolution. The number of donors typed differed by locus, with roughly 629-640 for A, B, C, DRB1 and DQB1, over 500 for DQA1, nearly 610 for DPA1, and around 430 for DPB1. Because of strong linkage in the cohort, roughly five DR-DQ haplotypes were treated as single units for association and clustering. Among 398 genotyped donors of the cohort, an average of around 240,000 unique TCR beta nucleotide sequences were sequenced per donor, about a sixth of them non-productive.

Findings and caveats that apply to the study as a whole: In a later analysis, HLA-associated TCR beta chains were found to be more clonally expanded and to have lower generation probabilities than equally common non-associated chains. Assigning TCR associations to individual alleles was difficult when HLA alleles, especially DR and DQ, strongly co-occurred. Presence/absence analyses assumed roughly uniform sequencing depth across donors, an assumption that may not hold. In this cohort, only TCR beta chains were sequenced, and detectable features were limited by the absence of alpha or paired-chain data. Specific HLA alleles were associated with 16,951 TCR beta sequences at a false discovery rate of 0.05 in a later analysis. In a later genetic analysis, a missense DCLRE1C variant was associated with V-gene and J-gene trimming of TCR beta chains, and the association was replicated in an independent cohort. Linkage disequilibrium might explain the correlated functional status among segregating V segments, but an unknown experimental factor could not be excluded. Broadly in line with IMGT annotations, most TCR beta V segments showed up in productive rearrangements about 90% or about 30% of the time in an earlier analysis of 587 of the donors. For the cohort, immune exposure information was limited to CMV serostatus. HLA typing was unavailable for some donors at each locus, so association tests used only the typed subset. A later analysis found that most CMV-associated TCR beta chains appeared HLA-restricted, with HLA associations seemingly driven largely by CMV exposure. Compared with the approximately 670-donor mean, donors in an Asian-associated ancestry cluster had fewer N-insertions in productive TCRs, according to a later genetic analysis. The sequencing pipeline was judged likely to have produced a cluster of highly shared sequence variants as a technical artifact. According to a later analysis, parvovirus B19, influenza, CMV and Epstein-Barr virus appeared linked to several top co-occurrence clusters. In vitro tests confirmed that a few of the cytomegalovirus-associated TCR beta chains recognize cytomegalovirus antigens. In the study, around 160 TCR beta chains were listed as associated with cytomegalovirus. While some public TCRs were present in many individuals, most TCR sequences turned up only very rarely across donors. Some IMGT-functional V segments, including TRBV6-2 and TRBV6-3, could not be told apart with the 87-base-pair reads, so those segments were excluded. A further reported finding was that TCR beta sequences accurately predicted the HLA-A and HLA-B alleles for most subjects in the first cohort. In both the original and validation cohorts, the classifier was reported to diagnose cytomegalovirus status with high specificity and sensitivity. According to the authors, the approach could potentially be generalized to other disease states and immunological phenotypes. In a later analysis, TCR association rates were found to vary across HLA loci, with the most associated TCRs seen for DRB1 alleles and the fewest for HLA-C alleles. Because counts were too low, approximately 15 rarely observed V segments, including chromosome 9 orphons, were excluded from the earlier analysis of several hundred of the donors.

The method was the immunoSEQ multiplex PCR assay. The multiplex PCR relied on a mix of 60 forward primers for TCR Vbeta segments and 13 reverse primers for TCR Jbeta segments. The CDR3 region of rearranged TCR beta genes was amplified from genomic DNA by a multiplex PCR assay. The Illumina HiSeq System was used to sequence the amplified TCR beta libraries as 87-base-pair reads. Per the authors' processing: A later analysis tallied around 87 million unique TCR beta chains across the 660 or so repertoires, and around 10 million of those chains were shared by two or more donors. Raw reads were error-corrected and collapsed into unique sequences with a nearest-neighbor algorithm that merged closely related sequences to remove PCR and sequencing errors. CDR3 sequences were aligned to IMGT reference sequences to assign V, D and J gene segments. Each retained sequence needed at least a six-nucleotide match to both a V gene segment and a J gene segment. Rearrangements were called productive when the CDR3 lacked stop codons and stayed in frame with V and J; all others were non-productive. CDR3 was defined by IMGT convention, running from the second conserved V-encoded cysteine to the conserved J-encoded phenylalanine. The earlier analysis of 500 to 600 of the donors excluded sequences that lacked an unambiguous match to a single V gene segment. In an earlier analysis of approximately 500 of the donors, a V segment was called functional when productive rearrangements were above 56.7%, and segregating when the standard deviation between donors exceeded 5%. To diagnose cytomegalovirus status from the catalog of TCR beta chain sequences, a statistical classification framework was built. V and J gene assignment, in a later analysis, came from comparing TCR nucleotide sequences with IMGT/GENE-DB human TR gene sequences. The TCRdist pipeline was used in a later analysis to assign CDR3 sequences and most-parsimonious VDJ recombination scenarios. In a later analysis, each TCR beta chain was defined by its CDR3 amino acid sequence together with its V-gene family, and reads without a unique V-gene family were excluded. To address suspected cross-contamination and a sequencing artifact, a later analysis removed under 600 highly shared, low-generation-probability nucleotide sequences. In a later analysis, a clonal expansion index was calculated for each public chain from normalized within-repertoire ranks of inferred template counts. Generation probabilities in a later analysis came from a VDJ recombination model fitted to out-of-frame rearrangements, and those results were checked against IGoR. Hypergeometric tests were used in a later analysis to score TCR-TCR, TCR-HLA and TCR-CMV co-occurrence, with a repertoire-size bias correction applied to the TCR pairs. In a later analysis, false discovery rates were estimated by permuting HLA or CMV assignments 20 times. In a later analysis, co-occurring TCRs were grouped with DBSCAN, and TCRdist sequence similarity was added when clustering was performed within HLA-allele-positive subsets. Repertoires with fewer than 30,000 or more than 120,000 public chains were left out of co-occurrence clustering, as were about 5 repertoires with anomalous nucleotide sharing. Imported from immuneACCESS, the table was reduced by TCRdb to in-frame sequences with V and J called. These copies leave out some clones; in studies compared against another copy, an unresolved V gene accounts for under half, and the cause of the remainder is not known. D and trimming were read from the DNA, whereas the V and J calls and clone size are those reported in that table. For this sample the table gives 70,000 to 90,000 clones, of which more than 70% were detected only once. The ten most abundant clones make up 2% to 2.5% of the sample.

In total, just over 650 healthy bone marrow donors made up the cohort. At the time of sampling, every cohort member was nominally healthy, though immune exposures that went unrecorded were likely present. The donor was CMV seronegative and was included in the group of 352 seronegative cohort members. Each donor provided a peripheral blood sample, and peripheral blood mononuclear cells were used for TCR beta sequencing. The Qiagen DNeasy Blood Extraction Kit was used to extract genomic DNA from the blood cell samples. Points on this clone: Its antigen specificity is not known. No much larger clonotype is one base removed from it; base qualities were not supplied.

Reading from cysteine to phenylalanine, the CDR3 counts 16 amino acids. The CDR3 DNA has 48 bases and is translated from base 1. Looking up the germline V gene yields CDR1 MNHEY and CDR2 SVGAGI. Trimming takes 0 bases off V and 6 bases off J; junction bases not matched to a gene: 6. The sequence was obtained from a man aged 40-50 years in good health and CMV-seronegative. Sequenced material: PBMCs. This sequence uses TRBV6-5 and TRBJ2-3; 10 middle bases align to TRBD2. CDR3 loop: CASSYSVLAGLDTQYF. The DNA reads as follows: TGTGCCAGCAGTTACTCGGTACTAGCGGGGTTGGATACGCAGTATTTT.